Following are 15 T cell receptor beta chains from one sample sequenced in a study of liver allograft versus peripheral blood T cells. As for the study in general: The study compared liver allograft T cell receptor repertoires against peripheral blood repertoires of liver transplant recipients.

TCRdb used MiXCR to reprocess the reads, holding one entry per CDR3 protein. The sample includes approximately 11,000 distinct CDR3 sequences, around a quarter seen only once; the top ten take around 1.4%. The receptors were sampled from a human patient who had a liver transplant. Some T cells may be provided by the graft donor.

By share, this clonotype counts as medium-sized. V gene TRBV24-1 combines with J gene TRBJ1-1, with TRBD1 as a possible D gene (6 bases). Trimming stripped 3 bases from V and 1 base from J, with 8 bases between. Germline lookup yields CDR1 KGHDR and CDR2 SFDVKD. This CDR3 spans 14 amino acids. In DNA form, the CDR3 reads TGTGCCACCAGTGATCCGGGACAGAACACTGAAGCTTTCTTT. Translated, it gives CATSDPGQNTEAFF.

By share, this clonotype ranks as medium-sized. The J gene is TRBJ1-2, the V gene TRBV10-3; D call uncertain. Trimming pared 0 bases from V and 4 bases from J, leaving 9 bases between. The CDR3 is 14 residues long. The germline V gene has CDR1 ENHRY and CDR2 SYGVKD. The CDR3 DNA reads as TGTGCCATCAGTGAGTCCCGCAGGTTCTATGGCTACACCTTC. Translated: CAISESRRFYGYTF.

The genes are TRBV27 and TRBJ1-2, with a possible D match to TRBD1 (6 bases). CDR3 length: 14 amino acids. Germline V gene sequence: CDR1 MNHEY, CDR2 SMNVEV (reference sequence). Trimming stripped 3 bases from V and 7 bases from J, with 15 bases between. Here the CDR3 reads CASSFLSGGGGYTF. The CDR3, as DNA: TGTGCCAGCAGTTTCCTCTCGGGGGGCGGTGGCTACACCTTC.

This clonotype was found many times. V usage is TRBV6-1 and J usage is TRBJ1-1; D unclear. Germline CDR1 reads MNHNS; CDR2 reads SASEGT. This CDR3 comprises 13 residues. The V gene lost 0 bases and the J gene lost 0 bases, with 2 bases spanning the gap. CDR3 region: CASSEAMNTEAFF. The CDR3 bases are TGTGCCAGCAGTGAAGCCATGAACACTGAAGCTTTCTTT.

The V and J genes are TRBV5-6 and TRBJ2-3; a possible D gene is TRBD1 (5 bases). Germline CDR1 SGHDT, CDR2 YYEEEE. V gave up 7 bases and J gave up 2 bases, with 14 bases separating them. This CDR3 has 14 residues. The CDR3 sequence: CASSGPGSTDTQYF. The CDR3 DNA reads TGTGCCAGCTCGGGCCCAGGGTCCACAGATACGCAGTATTTT.

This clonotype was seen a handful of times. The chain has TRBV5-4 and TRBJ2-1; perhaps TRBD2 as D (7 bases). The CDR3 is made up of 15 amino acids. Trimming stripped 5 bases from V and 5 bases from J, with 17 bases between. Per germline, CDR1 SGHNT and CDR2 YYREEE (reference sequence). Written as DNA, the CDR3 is TGTGCCAGCAGAGAGGGGGGGTGGGGAGACAATGAGCAGTTCTTC. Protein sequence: CASREGGWGDNEQFF.

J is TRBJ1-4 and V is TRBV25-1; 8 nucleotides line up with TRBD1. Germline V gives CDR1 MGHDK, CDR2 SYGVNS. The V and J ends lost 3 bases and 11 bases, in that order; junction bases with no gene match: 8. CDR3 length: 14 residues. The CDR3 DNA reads TGTGCCAGCAGTGACCCTACTCGGACAGGGAAACTGTTTTTT. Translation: CASSDPTRTGKLFF.

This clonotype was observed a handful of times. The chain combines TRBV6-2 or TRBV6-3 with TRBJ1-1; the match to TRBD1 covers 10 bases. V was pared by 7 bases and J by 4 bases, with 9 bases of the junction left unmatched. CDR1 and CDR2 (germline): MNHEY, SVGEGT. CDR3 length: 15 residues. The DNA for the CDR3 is TGTGCCAGCACGCAGGGACAGGGGTTGGGCACTGAAGCTTTCTTT. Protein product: CASTQGQGLGTEAFF.

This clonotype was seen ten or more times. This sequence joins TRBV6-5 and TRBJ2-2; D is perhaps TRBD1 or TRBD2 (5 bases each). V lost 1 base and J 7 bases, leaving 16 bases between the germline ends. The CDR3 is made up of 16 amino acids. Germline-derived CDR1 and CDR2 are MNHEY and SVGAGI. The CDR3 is CASSYWAAGTDGELFF. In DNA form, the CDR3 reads TGTGCCAGCAGTTACTGGGCTGCAGGGACGGACGGGGAGCTGTTTTTT.

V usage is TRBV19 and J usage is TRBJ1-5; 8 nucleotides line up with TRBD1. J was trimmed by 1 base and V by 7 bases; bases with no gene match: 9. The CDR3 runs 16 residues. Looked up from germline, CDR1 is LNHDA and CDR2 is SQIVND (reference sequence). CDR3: CASTTGGEPSNQPQHF. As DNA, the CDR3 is TGTGCCAGTACCACAGGGGGTGAACCAAGCAATCAGCCCCAGCATTTT.

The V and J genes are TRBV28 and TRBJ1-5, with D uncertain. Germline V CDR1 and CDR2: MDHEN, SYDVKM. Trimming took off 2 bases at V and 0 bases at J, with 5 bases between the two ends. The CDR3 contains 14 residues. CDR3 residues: CASSLTYSNQPQHF. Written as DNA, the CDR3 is TGTGCCAGCAGTTTAACCTATAGCAATCAGCCCCAGCATTTT. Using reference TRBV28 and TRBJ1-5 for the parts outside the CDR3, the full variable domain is DVKVTQSSRYLVKRTGEKVFLECVQDMDHENMFWYRQDPGLGLRLIYFSYDVKMKEKGDIPEGYSVSREKKERFSLILESASTNQTSMYLCASSLTYSNQPQHFGDGTRLSIL.

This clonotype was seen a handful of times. DNA of the CDR3: TGTGCCAGCAGTGACGCGGGACAGGGTGGTCGGCAGCCCCAGCATTTT. This translates into CASSDAGQGGRQPQHF. This rearrangement joins TRBV25-1 to TRBJ1-5; 9 bases are shared with TRBD1. This CDR3 spans 16 amino acids. V lost 3 bases, J lost 7 bases, and 10 bases stayed unmatched. Germline V lookup: CDR1 MGHDK, CDR2 SYGVNS.

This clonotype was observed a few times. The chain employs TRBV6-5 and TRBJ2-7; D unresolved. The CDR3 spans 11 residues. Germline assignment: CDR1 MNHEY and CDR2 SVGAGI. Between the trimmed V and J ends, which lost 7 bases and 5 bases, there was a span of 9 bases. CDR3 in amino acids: CASTYFDEQYF. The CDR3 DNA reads TGTGCCAGCACCTATTTCGACGAGCAGTACTTC.

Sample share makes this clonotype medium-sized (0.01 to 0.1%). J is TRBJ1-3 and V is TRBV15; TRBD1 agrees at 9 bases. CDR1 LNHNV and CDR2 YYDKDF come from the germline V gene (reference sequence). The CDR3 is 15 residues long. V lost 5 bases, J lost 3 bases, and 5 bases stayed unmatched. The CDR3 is CATSGDRDHGNTIYF. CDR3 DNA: TGTGCCACCAGCGGGGACAGGGACCATGGAAACACCATATATTTT. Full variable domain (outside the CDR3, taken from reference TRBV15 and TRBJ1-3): DAMVIQNPRYQVTQFGKPVTLSCSQTLNHNVMYWYQQKSSQAPKLLFHYYDKDFNNEADTPDNFQSRRPNTSFCFLDIRSPGLGDTAMYLCATSGDRDHGNTIYFGEGSWLTVV.

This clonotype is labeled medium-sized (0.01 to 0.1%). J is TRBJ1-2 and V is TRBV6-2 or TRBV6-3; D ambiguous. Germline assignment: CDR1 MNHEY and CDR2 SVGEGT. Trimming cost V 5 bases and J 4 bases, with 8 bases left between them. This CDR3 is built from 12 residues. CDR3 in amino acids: CASSNQAYGYTF. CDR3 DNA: TGTGCCAGCAGTAATCAGGCCTATGGCTACACCTTC.